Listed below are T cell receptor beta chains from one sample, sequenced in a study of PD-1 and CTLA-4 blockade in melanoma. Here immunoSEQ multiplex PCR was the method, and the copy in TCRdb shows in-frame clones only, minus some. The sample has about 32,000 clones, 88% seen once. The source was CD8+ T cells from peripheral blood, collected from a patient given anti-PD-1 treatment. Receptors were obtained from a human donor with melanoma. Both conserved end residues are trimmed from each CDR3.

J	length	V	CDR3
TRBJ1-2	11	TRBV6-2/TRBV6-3	ASSPYRSDGYT
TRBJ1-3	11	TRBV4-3	ASSQLLGNTIY
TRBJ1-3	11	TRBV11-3	ASSLDPLDTIY
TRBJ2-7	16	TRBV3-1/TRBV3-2	ASSQPQLAGAFSYEQY
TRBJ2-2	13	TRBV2	AIPGGTSGSGELF
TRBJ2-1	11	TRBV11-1	ASSLELQTRQF
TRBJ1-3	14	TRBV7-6	ASSLAGAPVGNTIY
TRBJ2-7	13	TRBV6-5	ASREYIAAGYEQY
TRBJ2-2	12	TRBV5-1	ASSLRQNTGELF
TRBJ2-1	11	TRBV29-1	SVTRDSYNEQF
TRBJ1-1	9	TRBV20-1	SAIRETEAF
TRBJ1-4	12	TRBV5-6	ASSFGDLDEKLF
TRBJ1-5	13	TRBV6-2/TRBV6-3	ASSYRQGSNQPQH
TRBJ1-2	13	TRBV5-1	ASSLAGGGGYGYT
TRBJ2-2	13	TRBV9	ASSVGRTNTGELF
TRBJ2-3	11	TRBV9	ASSVEGADTQY
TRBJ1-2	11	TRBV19	ASSIVGDYGYT
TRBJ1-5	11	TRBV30	AWSGTGVQPQH
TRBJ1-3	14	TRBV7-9	ASSAPVGGPGNTIY
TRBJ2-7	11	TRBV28	ASSYSDSYEQY
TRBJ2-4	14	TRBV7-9	ASSLEEGLAKNIQY
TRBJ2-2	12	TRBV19	ASSIEGYTGELF
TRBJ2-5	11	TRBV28	ASSSLAGETQY
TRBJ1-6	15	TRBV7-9	ASSLSTGGPYNSPLH
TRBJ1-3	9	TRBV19	AIRAGNTIY